The T cell receptor beta chain described here comes from a study of PD-1 blockade in classical Hodgkin lymphoma. Study-level points and caveats: Complete responders matched newly diagnosed patients in baseline diversity. Any patient who commenced nivolumab under 1 year after ASCT was excluded.

Time point denoted: cycle 4 day 1 (C4D1), after 6 weeks of nivolumab. Exposure to brentuximab vedotin varied, and each patient had relapsed following autologous stem cell transplantation. By magnetic negative selection, CD4+ T cells were purified from thawed PBMCs. Relapsed/refractory classical Hodgkin lymphoma patients had complete, partial or progressive responses. Germline assignment: CDR1 SGHKS and CDR2 YYEKEE (reference sequence). This CDR3 contains 13 residues. V lost 0 bases and J lost 2, with 5 bases in between. Points on this clone: Its target is not known.

Only in-frame clones appear in the TCRdb table, and some are missing; sequencing was by immunoSEQ multiplex PCR. The sample has 1,500 to 2,000 clones, 85% seen once. J is TRBJ1-2 and V is TRBV5-5, with D unresolved. This TCR came from a human donor with classical Hodgkin lymphoma. The source was CD4+ T cells from blood, collected before the fourth cycle of nivolumab. CDR3 residues: CASSLVENYGYTF. CDR3 DNA sequence: TGTGCCAGCAGCTTGGTCGAGAACTATGGCTACACCTTC. The full variable domain, its missing parts supplied by reference TRBV5-5 and TRBJ1-2, is DAGVTQSPTHLIKTRGQQVTLRCSPISGHKSVSWYQQVLGQGPQFIFQYYEKEERGRGNFPDRFSARQFPNYSSELNVNALLLGDSALYLCASSLVENYGYTFGSGTRLTVV.